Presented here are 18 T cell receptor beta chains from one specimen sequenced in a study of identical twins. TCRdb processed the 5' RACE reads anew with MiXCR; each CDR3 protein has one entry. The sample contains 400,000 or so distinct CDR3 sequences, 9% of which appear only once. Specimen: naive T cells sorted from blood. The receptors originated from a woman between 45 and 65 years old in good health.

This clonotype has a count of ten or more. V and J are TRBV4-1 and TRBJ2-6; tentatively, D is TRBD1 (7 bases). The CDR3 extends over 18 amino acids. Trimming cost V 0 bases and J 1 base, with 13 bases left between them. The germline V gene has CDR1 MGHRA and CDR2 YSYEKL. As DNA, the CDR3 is TGCGCCAGCAGCCAAGAAGGACTACAGGGGTCTGGGGCCAACGTCCTGACTTTC. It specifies CASSQEGLQGSGANVLTF.

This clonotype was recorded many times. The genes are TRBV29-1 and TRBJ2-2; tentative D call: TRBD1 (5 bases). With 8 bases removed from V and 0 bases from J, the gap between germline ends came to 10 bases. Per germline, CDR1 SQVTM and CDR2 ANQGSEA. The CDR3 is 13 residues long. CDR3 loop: CSLLGANTGELFF. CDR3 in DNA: TGCAGCCTCCTAGGGGCGAACACCGGGGAGCTGTTTTTT.

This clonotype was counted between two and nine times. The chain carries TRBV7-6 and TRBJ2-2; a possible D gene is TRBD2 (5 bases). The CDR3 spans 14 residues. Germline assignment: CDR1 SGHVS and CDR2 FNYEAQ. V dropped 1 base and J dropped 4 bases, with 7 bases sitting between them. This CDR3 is CASSLERITGELFF. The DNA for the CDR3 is TGTGCCAGCAGCTTAGAGCGGATCACCGGGGAGCTGTTTTTT.

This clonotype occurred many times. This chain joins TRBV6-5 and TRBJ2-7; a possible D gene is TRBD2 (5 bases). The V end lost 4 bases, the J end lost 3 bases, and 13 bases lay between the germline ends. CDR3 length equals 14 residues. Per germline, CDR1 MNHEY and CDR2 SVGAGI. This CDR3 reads CASSSRGSLYEQYV. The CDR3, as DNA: TGTGCCAGCAGTTCCCGGGGATCCCTCTACGAGCAGTACGTC.

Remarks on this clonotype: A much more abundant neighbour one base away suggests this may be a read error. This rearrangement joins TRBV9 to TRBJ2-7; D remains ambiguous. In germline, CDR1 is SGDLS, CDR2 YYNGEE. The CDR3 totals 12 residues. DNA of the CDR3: TGTGCCAGCAGCGTAGGTAGCTACGATCAGTACTTC. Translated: CASSVGSYDQYF.

CDR3 protein: CASSLYRGQGPSYNEQFF. CDR3 bases: TGTGCCAGCAGTTTGTACAGGGGGCAAGGTCCCTCCTACAATGAGCAGTTCTTC. The rearrangement uses TRBV12-3 or TRBV12-4 and TRBJ2-1; 9 bases align to TRBD1. The V gene end was trimmed by 3 bases and the J gene end by 0 bases; junction bases not matched to a gene: 9. CDR3 length: 18 residues.

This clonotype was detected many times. The CDR3 DNA sequence: TGTGCCAGCACCTTAACTAGCGGGATTGGGAATGAGCAGTTCTTC. Translation gives CASTLTSGIGNEQFF. This chain uses TRBV9 with TRBJ2-1; TRBD2 aligns across 10 bases. The CDR3 spans 15 residues. V gave up 6 bases and J gave up 7 bases; unmatched junction bases: 10. Germline CDR1 and CDR2: SGDLS and YYNGEE. The complete variable domain, with remaining parts taken from reference TRBV9 and TRBJ2-1, reads DSGVTQTPKHLITATGQRVTLRCSPRSGDLSVYWYQQSLDQGLQFLIQYYNGEERAKGNILERFSAQQFPDLHSELNLSSLELGDSALYFCASTLTSGIGNEQFFGPGTRLTVL.

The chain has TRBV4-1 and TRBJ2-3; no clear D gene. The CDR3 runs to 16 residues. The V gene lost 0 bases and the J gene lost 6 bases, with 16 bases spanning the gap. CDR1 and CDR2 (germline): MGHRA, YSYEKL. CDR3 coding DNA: TGCGCCAGCAGCCAAGATAGTACTGTCAATGGTGATACGCAGTATTTT. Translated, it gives CASSQDSTVNGDTQYF.

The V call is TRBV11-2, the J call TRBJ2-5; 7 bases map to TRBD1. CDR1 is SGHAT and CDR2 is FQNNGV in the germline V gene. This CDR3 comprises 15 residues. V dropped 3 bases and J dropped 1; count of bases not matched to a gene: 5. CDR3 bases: TGTGCCAGCAGCTTCGGACAGGCCCTCCAAGAGACCCAGTACTTC. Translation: CASSFGQALQETQYF.

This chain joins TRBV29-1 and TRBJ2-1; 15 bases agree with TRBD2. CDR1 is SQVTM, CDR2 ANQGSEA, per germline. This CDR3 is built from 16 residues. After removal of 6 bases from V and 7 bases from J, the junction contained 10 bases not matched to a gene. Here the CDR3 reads CSVYGLAGGLGNEQFF. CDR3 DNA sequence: TGCAGCGTCTACGGACTAGCGGGAGGGCTAGGGAATGAGCAGTTCTTC.

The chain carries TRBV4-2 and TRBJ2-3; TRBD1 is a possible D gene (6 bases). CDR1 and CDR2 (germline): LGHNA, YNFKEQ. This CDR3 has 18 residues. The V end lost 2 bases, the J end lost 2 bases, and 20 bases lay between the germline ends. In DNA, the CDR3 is TGTGCCAGCAGCCAAAGTGATTCAACAGGGCTCCTCACAGATACGCAGTATTTT. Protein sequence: CASSQSDSTGLLTDTQYF.

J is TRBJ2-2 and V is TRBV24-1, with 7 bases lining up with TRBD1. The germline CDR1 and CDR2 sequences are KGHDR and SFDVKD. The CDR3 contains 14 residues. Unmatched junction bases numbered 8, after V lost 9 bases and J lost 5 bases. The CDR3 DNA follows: TGTGCCACCCTCGGGGACAGATTTACCGGGGAGCTGTTTTTT. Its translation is CATLGDRFTGELFF.

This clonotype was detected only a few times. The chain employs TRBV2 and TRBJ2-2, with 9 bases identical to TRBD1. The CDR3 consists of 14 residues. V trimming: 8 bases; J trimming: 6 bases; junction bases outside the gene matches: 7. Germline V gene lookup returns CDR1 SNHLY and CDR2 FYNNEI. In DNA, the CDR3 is TGTGCCAGCGCAAGGGACAGGGCGGCCGGGGAGCTGTTTTTT. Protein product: CASARDRAAGELFF.

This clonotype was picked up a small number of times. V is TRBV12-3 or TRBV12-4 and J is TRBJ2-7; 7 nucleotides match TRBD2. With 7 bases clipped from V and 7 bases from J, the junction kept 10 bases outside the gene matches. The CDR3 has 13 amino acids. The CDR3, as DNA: TGTGCCAGCAACCCAGGACTAGTGAATGAGCAGTACGTC. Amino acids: CASNPGLVNEQYV.

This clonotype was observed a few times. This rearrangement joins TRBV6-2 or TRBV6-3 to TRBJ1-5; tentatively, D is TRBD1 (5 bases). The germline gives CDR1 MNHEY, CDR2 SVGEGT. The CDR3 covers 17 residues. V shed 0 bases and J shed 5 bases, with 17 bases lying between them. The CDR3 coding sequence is TGTGCCAGCAGTTACTCGAGCAGGGTTGAAGGGGATCAGCCCCAGCATTTT. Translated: CASSYSSRVEGDQPQHF.

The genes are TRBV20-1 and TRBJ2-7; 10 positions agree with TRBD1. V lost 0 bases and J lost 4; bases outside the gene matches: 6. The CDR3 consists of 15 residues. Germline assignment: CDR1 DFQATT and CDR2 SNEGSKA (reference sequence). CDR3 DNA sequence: TGCAGTGCTAGAGAGCGGGGGACAGGGGCTTACGAGCAGTACTTC. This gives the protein CSARERGTGAYEQYF.

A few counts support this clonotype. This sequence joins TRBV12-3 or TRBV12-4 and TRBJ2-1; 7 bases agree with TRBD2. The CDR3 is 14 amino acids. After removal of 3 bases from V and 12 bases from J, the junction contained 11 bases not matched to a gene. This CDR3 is CASSFSGGSNLQFF. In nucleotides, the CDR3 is TGTGCCAGCAGTTTCTCCGGGGGGAGCAACCTGCAGTTCTTC.

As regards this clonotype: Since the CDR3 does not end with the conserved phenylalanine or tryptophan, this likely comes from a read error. The CDR3 spells CASSLIVRGHTEAFS. CDR3 coding DNA: TGTGCCAGCAGCTTGATCGTCAGGGGGCACACTGAAGCTTTCTCT. This chain uses TRBV5-5 with TRBJ1-1; 8 positions agree with TRBD1. The germline V gene encodes CDR1 SGHKS and CDR2 YYEKEE (reference sequence). The CDR3 consists of 15 residues. The V and J ends lost 1 base and 3 bases, in that order; junction bases with no gene match: 5.